This T cell receptor beta chain was sequenced in a study of cytomegalovirus exposure and HLA in healthy donors. Turning to the study itself: Earlier, some 170 million T cells were analyzed, and around 100 million unique TCR beta sequences were found among them. Study-wide points: Solely CMV serostatus was available to characterize immune exposure. Some segments of the V type, notably TRBV6-2 and TRBV6-3, were excluded as indistinguishable.

This CDR3 contains 14 residues. CDR1 and CDR2 (germline): KGHSH, LQKENI. The V end was cut by 6 bases, the J end by 2 bases, with 14 bases between. PCR used 60 Vbeta primers and 13 Jbeta primers. Clones were read by immunoSEQ multiplex PCR, and TCRdb kept only the in-frame ones, dropping some. Of 95,000 to 100,000 clones listed, over 65% were seen once; the top ten hold 3.4%. About this clone itself: Its target is not known.

V gene TRBV18 combines with J gene TRBJ2-7; D is possibly TRBD1 (6 bases). The receptor's source is a middle-aged man in good health and CMV-seronegative. Material for sequencing was PBMCs. The DNA of the CDR3 is TGTGCCAGCTCCCTAAGGGACACTACCTACGAGCAGTACTTC. It is translated as CASSLRDTTYEQYF.